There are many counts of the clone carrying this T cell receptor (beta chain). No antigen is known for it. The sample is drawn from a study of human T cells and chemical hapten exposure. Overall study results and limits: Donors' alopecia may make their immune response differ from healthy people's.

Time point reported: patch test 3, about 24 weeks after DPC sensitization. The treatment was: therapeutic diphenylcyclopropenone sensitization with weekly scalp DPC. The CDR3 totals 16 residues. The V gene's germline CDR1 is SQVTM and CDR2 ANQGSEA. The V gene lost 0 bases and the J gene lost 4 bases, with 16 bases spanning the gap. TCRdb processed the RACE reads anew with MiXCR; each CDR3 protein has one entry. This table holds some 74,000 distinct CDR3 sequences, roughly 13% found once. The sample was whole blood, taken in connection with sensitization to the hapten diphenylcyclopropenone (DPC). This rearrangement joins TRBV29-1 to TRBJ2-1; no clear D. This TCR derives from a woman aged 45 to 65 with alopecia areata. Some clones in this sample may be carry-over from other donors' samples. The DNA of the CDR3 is TGCAGCGTTGAAGATCGATGGACCTCCAATTACAATGAGCAGTTCTTC. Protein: CSVEDRWTSNYNEQFF.